The sequence of this TCR beta chain was determined in a study of molecular identifiers for immune sequencing clone quantification. Libraries of bulk TCR were made by previously described methods (with listed TCR primers). TCRdb reprocessed the PCR reads via MiXCR and lists one record per CDR3 protein. The sample yields over 600,000 distinct CDR3 sequences, nearly 20% seen once. The source material was naive CD8+ T cells from blood, with Jurkat cell RNA spiked in. Described subset: FACS-sorted CD8+CD4-CCR7+CD45RA+ naive T cells. The clonotype originates from a human donor in good health. Some libraries in this study had Jurkat cell RNA spiked in.

The CDR3 nucleotides read TGTGCCTGGAGTTCGGGGACAAAACAAGAGACCCAGTACTTC. It codes for CAWSSGTKQETQYF. This chain connects TRBV30 to TRBJ2-5; maybe TRBD1 (6 bases). Germline loops: CDR1 GTSNPN, CDR2 SVGIG (reference sequence). V was shortened by 2 bases and J by 2 bases, with 12 bases between the two germline ends. The CDR3 totals 14 residues.